These 27 T cell receptor beta chains originate from one sample sequenced in a study of beta chain features in type 1 diabetes. Whole-study results and caveats: There was a moderate but significant shortening of TCRB CDR3s in all four CD4+ subsets of Type 1 diabetes patients.

No antigen has been identified for these receptors. Expressed TCRB transcripts were sequenced, since all the RNA that had been isolated was reverse transcribed. Sequencing used immunoSEQ multiplex PCR; TCRdb keeps in-frame clones, though not all of them. The sample includes 240,000 or so clones, around 13% of them seen just once. The specimen was naive CD4+ T cells from blood. All receptors come from a man between 25 and 39 years old with type 1 diabetes.

V is TRBV2 and J is TRBJ2-7, with 16 positions matching TRBD2. The trim removed 6 bases at V and 2 bases at J, leaving 7 bases unmatched. The CDR3 is made up of 17 amino acids. Looked up from germline, CDR1 is SNHLY and CDR2 is FYNNEI. The CDR3 region has the DNA TGTGCCAGCAGGACCGGGACTAGCGGGAGGGCCGCCTACGAGCAGTACTTC. Protein product: CASRTGTSGRAAYEQYF.

The J gene is TRBJ2-1, the V gene TRBV5-1; 12 bases agree with TRBD2. The trim removed 3 bases at V and 4 bases at J, leaving 2 bases unmatched. The CDR3 is 15 amino acids. The germline CDR1 and CDR2 sequences are SGHRS and YFSETQ. CDR3 amino acids: CASSSTSGSYNEQFF. The CDR3 DNA is TGCGCCAGCAGCTCGACTAGCGGGAGTTACAATGAGCAGTTCTTC.

This clone turned up a few times. The chain uses TRBV2 and TRBJ1-6; TRBD1 matches at 11 bases. This CDR3 region has 14 residues. V gave up 5 bases and J gave up 7 bases; unmatched junction bases: 1. Germline V CDR1 and CDR2: SNHLY, FYNNEI. CDR3 DNA: TGTGCCAGCAGTTGGGACAGGGGGAATTCACCCCTCCACTTT. It codes for CASSWDRGNSPLHF.

This clone occurred a few times. The V gene is TRBV18, the J gene TRBJ1-1; D call uncertain. Germline loops: CDR1 KGHSH, CDR2 LQKENI. This CDR3 is built from 15 residues. The ends were cut back, 2 bases at V and 6 bases at J, with 16 bases in the middle. CDR3 residues: CASSPVVSQRPEAFF. For the CDR3, the DNA is TGTGCCAGCTCACCAGTGGTCAGCCAGCGTCCTGAAGCTTTCTTT.

This clone was detected a few times. V is TRBV11-2 and J is TRBJ2-7; a possible D gene is TRBD2 (5 bases). CDR1 is SGHAT, CDR2 FQNNGV, per germline. The CDR3 loop spans 15 amino acids. Trimming removed 10 bases from V and 2 bases from J, with 21 bases in between. CDR3 amino acids: CATKPAGTGTYEQYF. The CDR3 DNA is TGTGCCACCAAACCCGCTGGCACCGGGACCTACGAGCAGTACTTC.

This chain uses TRBV9 with TRBJ2-7, with D uncertain. The CDR3 is made up of 13 amino acids. V lost 0 bases and J lost 3, with 7 bases in between. From germline, CDR1 is SGDLS and CDR2 YYNGEE. The CDR3 DNA sequence: TGTGCCAGCAGCGTAGCTCAGAACTACGAGCAGTACTTC. This encodes CASSVAQNYEQYF.

This clone has only a few counts. The genes are TRBV5-4 and TRBJ2-3, with TRBD1 matching 7 bases. V trimming: 4 bases; J trimming: 8 bases; junction bases outside the gene matches: 1. CDR3 length: 11 amino acids. Germline CDR1 SGHNT, CDR2 YYREEE (reference sequence). Here the CDR3 DNA reads TGTGCCAGCAGCCCAGGGGGTACGCAGTATTTT. Amino acids: CASSPGGTQYF. Combining the CDR3 with reference TRBV5-4 and TRBJ2-3 gives the whole variable domain ETGVTQSPTHLIKTRGQQVTLRCSSQSGHNTVSWYQQALGQGPQFIFQYYREEENGRGNFPPRFSGLQFPNYSSELNVNALELDDSALYLCASSPGGTQYFGPGTRLTVL.

The chain recombines TRBV10-3 with TRBJ2-7; a weak D match, TRBD2 (6 bases). Trimming removed 7 bases from V and 6 bases from J, with 10 bases in between. CDR1 is ENHRY, CDR2 SYGVKD, per germline. This CDR3 contains 11 residues. The CDR3 is CAINYSGEQYF. CDR3 coding DNA: TGTGCCATCAACTATAGCGGCGAGCAGTACTTC.

The chain is built from TRBV15 and TRBJ1-1, with no clear D. V was trimmed by 0 bases and J by 0 bases, leaving 8 bases between them. Germline CDR1 LNHNV, CDR2 YYDKDF (reference sequence). This CDR3 is 15 amino acids long. The CDR3 DNA sequence: TGTGCCACCAGCAGAGAAACAAAGATGAACACTGAAGCTTTCTTT. This translates into CATSRETKMNTEAFF.

This clone was recorded once. The chain uses TRBV2 and TRBJ1-2; a possible D gene is TRBD1 (5 bases). Germline loops: CDR1 SNHLY, CDR2 FYNNEI. This CDR3 region has 16 residues. V shed 0 bases and J shed 4 bases, with 15 bases lying between them. This CDR3 reads CASSEARGGVGYGYTF. The CDR3 bases are TGTGCCAGCAGTGAAGCGCGCGGGGGAGTAGGCTATGGCTACACCTTC.

The V gene is TRBV30, the J gene TRBJ1-1, with D possibly matching TRBD1 (6 bases). The V end was cut by 4 bases, the J end by 4 bases, with 16 bases between. The CDR3 contains 14 residues. Germline CDR1 and CDR2: GTSNPN and SVGIG (reference sequence). The CDR3 DNA reads TGTGCCTGGAAATCGGGGGGGGCTGGCACTGAAGCTTTCTTT. Amino acid sequence: CAWKSGGAGTEAFF.

The chain employs TRBV5-1 and TRBJ2-5; TRBD2 matches 13 bases. The CDR3 is 16 amino acids. V was pared by 3 bases and J by 2 bases, with 4 bases of the junction left unmatched. CDR1 is SGHRS, CDR2 YFSETQ, per germline. In DNA form, the CDR3 reads TGCGCCAGCAGCTCCTCACTAGCGGGGGGGCAAGAGACCCAGTACTTC. It yields the protein CASSSSLAGGQETQYF.

This clone has only a few counts. The rearrangement uses TRBV7-9 and TRBJ2-2; D remains unclear. Germline V gene data show CDR1 as SEHNR and CDR2 as FQNEAQ (reference sequence). V was cut by 5 bases and J by 2 bases, with 9 bases left in between. This CDR3 comprises 14 residues. As DNA, the CDR3 is TGTGCCAGCAGCCGACCGACAAACACCGGGGAGCTGTTTTTT. It translates to CASSRPTNTGELFF.

This clone was observed a few times. V usage is TRBV11-3 and J usage is TRBJ2-5; TRBD2 matches 7 bases. From germline, CDR1 is SGHNT and CDR2 YENEEA. V was pared by 5 bases and J by 5 bases, with 17 bases of the junction left unmatched. CDR3 size: 17 residues. The CDR3 coding sequence is TGTGCCAGCAGCCCGCCTTTGAGGGCGGGGGTGGCGGAGACCCAGTACTTC. It yields the protein CASSPPLRAGVAETQYF.

V is TRBV5-6 and J is TRBJ1-2; the D gene is possibly TRBD1 (6 bases). V was pared by 3 bases and J by 5 bases, with 8 bases between. CDR3 length equals 12 residues. Germline V gene lookup returns CDR1 SGHDT and CDR2 YYEEEE. This CDR3 is CASSSGQYGYTF. In DNA, the CDR3 is TGTGCCAGCAGCTCCGGACAGTATGGCTACACCTTC. The full variable domain, its missing parts supplied by reference TRBV5-6 and TRBJ1-2, is DAGVTQSPTHLIKTRGQQVTLRCSPKSGHDTVSWYQQALGQGPQFIFQYYEEEERQRGNFPDRFSGHQFPNYSSELNVNALLLGDSALYLCASSSGQYGYTFGSGTRLTVV.

In this sample, this clone turned up a few times. The CDR3 nucleotides read TGTGCCAGCAGTGCCGGCAGGGTGGAGACCCAGTACTTC. Its translation: CASSAGRVETQYF. The J gene is TRBJ2-5, the V gene TRBV2; D is perhaps TRBD1 (5 bases). The CDR3 runs 13 residues. V was cut by 4 bases and J by 5 bases, with 11 bases left in between. The germline V gene encodes CDR1 SNHLY and CDR2 FYNNEI.

The chain couples TRBV6-1 to TRBJ1-1; D call uncertain. Looked up from germline, CDR1 is MNHNS and CDR2 is SASEGT. The CDR3 is 14 residues long. With 3 bases removed from V and 1 base from J, the gap between germline ends came to 9 bases. The CDR3 coding sequence is TGTGCCAGCAGTGACCCCTGGAGGAACACTGAAGCTTTCTTT. It is translated as CASSDPWRNTEAFF.

V is TRBV2 and J is TRBJ2-2; TRBD2 might be the D (5 bases). This CDR3 contains 15 residues. Trimming shortened V by 8 bases and J by 0 bases, and 13 bases separated the two germline ends. Germline loops: CDR1 SNHLY, CDR2 FYNNEI. The CDR3 DNA sequence: TGTGCCAGCCTTGCTCAGCGGCCGAACACCGGGGAGCTGTTTTTT. Translated, it gives CASLAQRPNTGELFF.

This clone was counted a few times. J is TRBJ2-7 and V is TRBV10-3; D is possibly TRBD2 (6 bases). This CDR3 has 14 residues. In germline, CDR1 is ENHRY, CDR2 SYGVKD. Deletions cut 6 bases from V and 0 bases from J, with 12 bases between. In nucleotides, the CDR3 is TGTGCCATCAGACCGGGACTCAGCTCCTACGAGCAGTACTTC. Translation gives CAIRPGLSSYEQYF.

In this sample, this clone turned up a few times. This chain joins TRBV5-1 and TRBJ2-1; a possible D gene is TRBD2 (6 bases). V lost 4 bases and J 7 bases, leaving 21 bases between the germline ends. There are 16 residues in the CDR3. Germline V gene sequence: CDR1 SGHRS, CDR2 YFSETQ. The CDR3 nucleotides read TGCGCCAGCAGCGGTCCGGACTATGGGGCCGGGAATGAGCAGTTCTTC. Protein product: CASSGPDYGAGNEQFF. Full variable domain (outside the CDR3, taken from reference TRBV5-1 and TRBJ2-1): KAGVTQTPRYLIKTRGQQVTLSCSPISGHRSVSWYQQTPGQGLQFLFEYFSETQRNKGNFPGRFSGRQFSNSRSEMNVSTLELGDSALYLCASSGPDYGAGNEQFFGPGTRLTVL.

The V call is TRBV5-1, the J call TRBJ2-5; TRBD1 might be the D (5 bases). Trimming took 0 bases from V and 2 from J, leaving 11 bases between them. Germline V gene data show CDR1 as SGHRS and CDR2 as YFSETQ. CDR3 length: 15 amino acids. The CDR3 coding sequence is TGCGCCAGCAGCTTGGCCGGTGACAGACAAGAGACCCAGTACTTC. Translated, it gives CASSLAGDRQETQYF.

This rearrangement joins TRBV10-2 to TRBJ2-3, with D tentatively TRBD2 (6 bases). CDR1 and CDR2 (germline): WSHSY, SAAADI. CDR3 size: 15 residues. The germline V and J ends were trimmed by 2 bases and 1 base, with 10 bases remaining between them. In nucleotides, the CDR3 is TGCGCCAGCAGTGAGATGGCGGGACGCACAGATACGCAGTATTTT. This encodes CASSEMAGRTDTQYF.

This clone was detected only a few times. This rearrangement joins TRBV10-3 to TRBJ2-7, with TRBD1 identical over 11 bases. Germline CDR1 ENHRY, CDR2 SYGVKD. V dropped 9 bases and J dropped 7; count of bases not matched to a gene: 5. The CDR3 spans 12 residues. CDR3 residues: CAISGQGEEQYF. Written as DNA, the CDR3 is TGTGCCATATCGGGACAGGGGGAGGAGCAGTACTTC.

This clone appeared a single time. The rearrangement links TRBV6-5 to TRBJ2-7; D perhaps matches TRBD1 (6 bases). Trimming removed 5 bases from V and 0 bases from J, with 14 bases in between. The length of the CDR3 is 15 residues. From germline, CDR1 is MNHEY and CDR2 SVGAGI. CDR3: CASSPGDISSYEQYF. The CDR3 nucleotides read TGTGCCAGCAGTCCTGGGGACATTAGCTCCTACGAGCAGTACTTC.

V is TRBV4-2 and J is TRBJ2-5, with 9 bases aligning to TRBD1. This CDR3 comprises 15 residues. Germline lookup yields CDR1 LGHNA and CDR2 YNFKEQ. V lost 3 bases and J lost 5; bases outside the gene matches: 7. The CDR3 coding sequence is TGTGCCAGCAGCCATGCTACAGGGGGCACGGAGACCCAGTACTTC. Translating gives CASSHATGGTETQYF.

V gene TRBV11-2 combines with J gene TRBJ2-7; 7 bases match TRBD2. CDR3 length equals 14 residues. The J segment lost 3 bases and the V segment lost 1 base, leaving 3 bases of the junction unmatched. Germline-derived CDR1 and CDR2 are SGHAT and FQNNGV. CDR3 loop: CASSLAGGLYEQYF. The DNA for the CDR3 is TGTGCCAGCAGCTTAGCGGGGGGACTCTACGAGCAGTACTTC.

This clone was detected only a few times. The CDR3 nucleotides are TGTGCCTCGAGCAGGGAGGGCGAGACCCAGTACTTC. It encodes CASSREGETQYF. This sequence joins TRBV10-3 and TRBJ2-5; 7 bases line up with TRBD2. CDR1 is ENHRY, CDR2 SYGVKD, per germline. The junction had 8 bases not matched to a gene; V was cut back by 11 bases and J by 5 bases. The CDR3 covers 12 residues.